Given below is one T cell receptor beta chain in context. These data belong to a study of patients and donors after allogeneic stem cell transplantation. One entry per CDR3 protein, called by TCRdb with MiXCR from the RT-PCR reads. Seen here are about 960,000 distinct CDR3 sequences, over 15% observed once, and the top ten hold roughly 6%. The CDR3 is 14 amino acids. The V end was cut by 3 bases, the J end by 3 bases, with 10 bases between. The germline V gene has CDR1 ENHRY and CDR2 SYGVKD. This TCR was sampled from a human donor who was either an allogeneic HSCT recipient or a stem cell or donor lymphocyte infusion donor (not recorded which). It is not recorded whose cells these are; they may come from a transplant donor. V gene TRBV10-3 combines with J gene TRBJ2-3; TRBD1 is a possible D gene (6 bases). Sequencing input: blood, either unsorted or a sorted T cell fraction (not recorded which). CDR3 DNA: TGTGCCATCAGTGAAGGGGGAAGTACAGATACGCAGTATTTT. It encodes CAISEGGSTDTQYF.